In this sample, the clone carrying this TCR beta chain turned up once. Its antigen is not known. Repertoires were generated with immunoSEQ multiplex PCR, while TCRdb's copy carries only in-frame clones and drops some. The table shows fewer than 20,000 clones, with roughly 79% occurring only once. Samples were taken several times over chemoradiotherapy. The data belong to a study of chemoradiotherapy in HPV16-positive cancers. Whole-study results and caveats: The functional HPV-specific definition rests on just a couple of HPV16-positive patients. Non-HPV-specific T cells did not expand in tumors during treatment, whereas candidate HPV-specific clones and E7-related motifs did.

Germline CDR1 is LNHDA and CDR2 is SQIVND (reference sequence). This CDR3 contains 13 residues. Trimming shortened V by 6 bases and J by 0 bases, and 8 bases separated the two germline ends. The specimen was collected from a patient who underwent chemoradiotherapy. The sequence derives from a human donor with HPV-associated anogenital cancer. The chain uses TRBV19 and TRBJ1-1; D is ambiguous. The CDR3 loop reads CASSWNLNTEAFF. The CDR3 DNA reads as TGTGCCAGTAGCTGGAACCTGAACACTGAAGCTTTCTTT. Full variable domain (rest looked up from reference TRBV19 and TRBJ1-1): DGGITQSPKYLFRKEGQNVTLSCEQNLNHDAMYWYRQDPGQGLRLIYYSQIVNDFQKGDIAEGYSVSREKKESFPLTVTSAQKNPTAFYLCASSWNLNTEAFFGQGTRLTVV.